Listed below are T cell receptor beta chains from one sample, sequenced in a study of blood T cell repertoires in COVID-19. Data came from immunoSEQ multiplex PCR; TCRdb stores just in-frame clones and leaves some out. This table holds about 320,000 clones, about 87% found once. What was sequenced was PBMCs or T cells enriched from blood (not recorded which). These receptors were taken from a woman aged 18-30 years who had recovered from COVID-19. The CDR3 runs from the conserved cysteine through the conserved F or W. A D gene is named only where the DNA matches it firmly. The size entry is marked missing in some rows and otherwise reads once, few, many or a size class.

size: -
V: TRBV30
J: TRBJ1-2
D: -
DNA: TGTGCCTGGGGTCTTGTCTCCTACTATGGCTACACCTTC
CDR3: CAWGLVSYYGYTF

size: -
V: TRBV6-5
J: TRBJ1-1
D: -
DNA: TGTGCCAGCAGTTACTCAGGCACAGATGAAGCTTTCTTT
CDR3: CASSYSGTDEAFF

size: -
V: TRBV3-1/TRBV3-2
J: TRBJ2-3
D: -
DNA: TGTGCCAGCAGCCACAGGCGGGGCCACACAGATACGCAGTATTTT
CDR3: CASSHRRGHTDTQYF

size: -
V: TRBV7-9
J: TRBJ1-3
D: -
DNA: TGTGCCAGCCGAGGTTCGGGGGGCGGAAACACCATATATTTT
CDR3: CASRGSGGGNTIYF

size: -
V: TRBV27
J: TRBJ2-1
D: TRBD2
DNA: TGTGCCAGCAGTTTGGTCGGTGAAGCGGGAGGGTACAATGAGCAGTTCTTC
CDR3: CASSLVGEAGGYNEQFF

size: -
V: TRBV19
J: TRBJ2-6
D: -
DNA: TGTGCCAGTAGTGCAAAGCAGGCGTATGGGGCCAACGTCCTGACTTTC
CDR3: CASSAKQAYGANVLTF

size: -
V: TRBV14
J: TRBJ1-6
D: -
DNA: TGTGCCAGCAGCCCAGGGTATAATTCACCCCTCCACTTT
CDR3: CASSPGYNSPLHF

size: once
V: TRBV6-5
J: TRBJ2-5
D: -
DNA: TGTGCCAGCAGTTACTCAAACAGGGTGAAAGAGACCCAGTACTTC
CDR3: CASSYSNRVKETQYF

size: -
V: TRBV28
J: TRBJ1-2
D: -
DNA: TGTGCCAGCAGTTTCCAGGGTGGTAACTATGGCTACACCTTC
CDR3: CASSFQGGNYGYTF

size: -
V: TRBV7-2
J: TRBJ1-1
D: -
DNA: TGTGCCAGCAGCTTAAACGCCATAGGGGGCACTGAAGCTTTCTTT
CDR3: CASSLNAIGGTEAFF

size: -
V: TRBV7-9
J: TRBJ1-6
D: TRBD1
DNA: TGTGCCAGCAGCTCGGACAGGGGCCTTAGGACCCTCCACTTT
CDR3: CASSSDRGLRTLHF

size: -
V: TRBV20-1
J: TRBJ1-4
D: -
DNA: TGCAGTGCTAGTATAAGATTCCACAGTGGTAATGAAAAACTGTTTTTT
CDR3: CSASIRFHSGNEKLFF

size: -
V: TRBV7-8
J: TRBJ1-6
D: -
DNA: TGTGCCAGCAGCTTACTTGGCAGGAATTCACCCCTCCACTTT
CDR3: CASSLLGRNSPLHF

size: -
V: TRBV6-2/TRBV6-3
J: TRBJ2-5
D: TRBD2
DNA: TGTGCCAGCAGCCCCGGGGGGGGGTCCCAGCGAGAGACCCAGTACTTC
CDR3: CASSPGGGSQRETQYF

size: -
V: TRBV4-2
J: TRBJ1-4
D: -
DNA: TGTGCCAGCAGCCAGTTACGGGAGTTTAATGAAAAACTGTTTTTT
CDR3: CASSQLREFNEKLFF

size: -
V: TRBV28
J: TRBJ2-1
D: -
DNA: TGTGCCAGCAGGCCAGGGGATCTCACCTACAATGAGCAGTTCTTC
CDR3: CASRPGDLTYNEQFF

size: -
V: TRBV5-1
J: TRBJ2-1
D: TRBD1
DNA: TGCGCCAGCAGCCCGCCACAGGGGACCTACAATGAGCAGTTCTTC
CDR3: CASSPPQGTYNEQFF

size: -
V: TRBV3-1/TRBV3-2
J: TRBJ1-5
D: -
DNA: TGTGCCAGCAGCCAAGATCGAGAGGTCGGGCAGCCCCAGCATTTT
CDR3: CASSQDREVGQPQHF

size: -
V: TRBV19
J: TRBJ2-5
D: TRBD1
DNA: TGTGCCAGTACTACCAAGAGACAGGGAGAGACCCAGTACTTC
CDR3: CASTTKRQGETQYF

size: many
V: TRBV29-1
J: TRBJ1-2
D: -
DNA: TGCAGCGTAAAATTAGACAGCCCGTATGGCTACACCTTC
CDR3: CSVKLDSPYGYTF

size: -
V: TRBV7-9
J: TRBJ2-7
D: -
DNA: TGTGCCAGCAGCTTAAGGCCCAGGGAGGATGAGAACGAGCAGTACTTC
CDR3: CASSLRPREDENEQYF

size: few
V: TRBV2
J: TRBJ1-5
D: -
DNA: TGTGCCAGCAGTGATTTTGGGCAGATTAATAGCAATCAGCCCCAGCATTTT
CDR3: CASSDFGQINSNQPQHF

size: -
V: TRBV13
J: TRBJ2-3
D: -
DNA: TGTGCCAGCAGCTTAGCCAATAGGGGCGTTACGCAGTATTTT
CDR3: CASSLANRGVTQYF

size: -
V: TRBV14
J: TRBJ2-1
D: -
DNA: TGTGCCAGCAGTTGGCGGGGAAACTACAATGAGCAGTTCTTC
CDR3: CASSWRGNYNEQFF